Listed here are 19 T cell receptor beta chains from one sample, sequenced in a study of low-dose radiotherapy and immunotherapy resistance in tumors. cDNA synthesis used a TRAV/TRBV-specific primer set for both chains. A constant-region primer paired with the V-primer adapter amplified TCRs over about 19 PCR cycles. TCRdb itself ran the reads through MiXCR, one entry per CDR3 protein. The sample carries roughly 11,000 distinct CDR3 sequences, roughly two thirds recorded once. These receptors were collected from a human donor with advanced metastatic prostate, ovarian, gallbladder or colorectal cancer (not recorded which). This table probably holds off-target reads from a library built for another chain.

V is TRBV7-9 and J is TRBJ2-5, with 7 bases matching TRBD1. The CDR3 has 14 amino acids. Per the germline V gene, CDR1 is SEHNR and CDR2 is FQNEAQ (reference sequence). The V gene end was trimmed by 1 base and the J gene end by 4 bases; junction bases not matched to a gene: 3. CDR3 in DNA: TGTGCCAGCAGCTTAGTAGGGGGCGTAGAGACCCAGTACTTC. Translation: CASSLVGGVETQYF. Complete variable domain (other parts from reference TRBV7-9 and TRBJ2-5): DTGVSQNPRHKITKRGQNVTFRCDPISEHNRLYWYRQTLGQGPEFLTYFQNEAQLEKSRLLSDRFSAERPKGSFSTLEIQRTEQGDSAMYLCASSLVGGVETQYFGPGTRLLVL.

This chain uses TRBV10-3 with TRBJ1-2, with 7 bases fitting TRBD1. V was clipped by 8 bases and J by 0 bases; unmatched bases: 18. Looked up from germline, CDR1 is ENHRY and CDR2 is SYGVKD. The CDR3 has 18 residues. CDR3 bases: TGTGCCATCTACCCCACGGTGAACAGGGGAAGATCTAACTATGGCTACACCTTC. Amino acids: CAIYPTVNRGRSNYGYTF.

This CDR3 is CASNEQGAVSYEQYF. CDR3 in DNA: TGTGCCAGCAACGAACAGGGCGCCGTATCCTACGAGCAGTACTTC. The chain joins TRBV2 to TRBJ2-7; weak D call: TRBD1 (6 bases). V was trimmed by 7 bases and J by 1 base, leaving 17 bases between them. CDR1 SNHLY and CDR2 FYNNEI come from the germline V gene. There are 15 residues in the CDR3.

This clonotype has only a few counts. The chain is built from TRBV2 and TRBJ2-2; D is possibly TRBD2 (6 bases). Looked up from germline, CDR1 is SNHLY and CDR2 is FYNNEI. The CDR3 runs to 12 residues. V lost 7 bases and J lost 6, with 9 bases in between. The CDR3: CASTPGAGELFF. The CDR3 nucleotides are TGTGCCAGCACCCCGGGGGCCGGGGAGCTGTTTTTT.

In its sample, this clonotype is hyperexpanded (1% or more). The CDR3 DNA is TGTGCCAGCAGTTTAGCGGGAGGGCCAGATACGCAGTATTTT. It specifies CASSLAGGPDTQYF. The rearrangement joins TRBV12-3 or TRBV12-4 to TRBJ2-3; TRBD2 matches 7 bases. V was pared by 0 bases and J by 4 bases, with 1 base of the junction left unmatched. This CDR3 contains 14 residues.

This chain joins TRBV5-6 and TRBJ2-5; 7 positions agree with TRBD2. Losses at the gene ends were 3 bases for V and 4 bases for J; bases not matched to a gene: 9. Germline V gene lookup returns CDR1 SGHDT and CDR2 YYEEEE. This CDR3 is built from 15 residues. CDR3 sequence (DNA): TGTGCCAGCAGCTCCTGGGGGGGTTCTATAGAGACCCAGTACTTC. It specifies CASSSWGGSIETQYF.

The J gene is TRBJ2-4, the V gene TRBV19; maybe TRBD2 (5 bases). There are 13 residues in the CDR3. CDR1 is LNHDA and CDR2 is SQIVND in the germline V gene (reference sequence). The V end was cut by 5 bases, the J end by 8 bases, with 13 bases between. The DNA of the CDR3 is TGTGCCAGTAGTCCTGGACGGCGGGACATTCAGTACTTC. Translation gives CASSPGRRDIQYF.

The chain employs TRBV4-1 and TRBJ2-5; 9 bases are shared with TRBD2. V was clipped by 1 base and J by 2 bases; unmatched bases: 2. From germline, CDR1 is MGHRA and CDR2 YSYEKL. This CDR3 has 15 amino acids. CDR3 in amino acids: CASSQVAGGQETQYF. DNA for the CDR3: TGCGCCAGCAGCCAAGTTGCGGGGGGGCAAGAGACCCAGTACTTC.

V usage is TRBV21-1 and J usage is TRBJ2-3. TRBV21-1 is flagged as a pseudogene. The CDR3 sequence is 13 residues long. CDR3 DNA: TGTGCCAGCAGCATCGGTGGGGCAGATACGCAGTATTTT. Translation: CASSIGGADTQYF.

The chain links TRBV28 to TRBJ1-5, with unresolved D. This CDR3 spans 14 amino acids. In germline, CDR1 is MDHEN, CDR2 SYDVKM. V lost 5 bases and J 1 base, leaving 9 bases between the germline ends. CDR3 amino acids: CASSPWGSNQPQHF. In DNA, the CDR3 is TGTGCCAGCAGTCCCTGGGGAAGCAATCAGCCCCAGCATTTT.

The chain is built from TRBV11-2 and TRBJ1-4, with D hard to call. Germline CDR1 is SGHAT and CDR2 is FQNNGV. The CDR3 has 13 residues. The V end was cut by 5 bases, the J end by 8 bases, with 12 bases between. The CDR3 DNA reads as TGTGCCAGCAGCCCAAGGCGGGGAGAAAAACTGTTTTTT. Translation: CASSPRRGEKLFF.

This chain uses TRBV7-3 with TRBJ1-1; 8 bases fit TRBD1. The length of the CDR3 is 16 residues. The V gene end was trimmed by 4 bases and the J gene end by 7 bases; junction bases not matched to a gene: 14. CDR1 and CDR2 (germline): SGHTA, FQGTGA. CDR3 nucleotide sequence: TGTGCCAGCAGCTCCCTTAGTGTCAGGGGGCGGAGTGAAGCTTTCTTT. It is translated as CASSSLSVRGRSEAFF. Filled out from reference TRBV7-3 and TRBJ1-1, the complete variable domain reads GAGVSQTPSNKVTEKGKYVELRCDPISGHTALYWYRQSLGQGPEFLIYFQGTGAADDSGLPNDRFFAVRPEGSVSTLKIQRTERGDSAVYLCASSSLSVRGRSEAFFGQGTRLTVV.

This clonotype was seen more than once but under ten times. The chain joins TRBV18 to TRBJ1-2; TRBD1 matches at 10 bases. The CDR3 has 14 amino acids. V shed 2 bases, J shed 6 bases, and the junction held 3 bases outside the gene matches. The germline CDR1 and CDR2 sequences are KGHSH and LQKENI. The CDR3: CASSPAGTGDGYTF. CDR3 DNA sequence: TGTGCCAGCTCACCAGCCGGGACAGGGGATGGCTACACCTTC.

This rearrangement joins TRBV27 to TRBJ2-2; tentatively, D is TRBD2 (5 bases). The CDR3 covers 16 residues. The V gene's germline CDR1 is MNHEY and CDR2 SMNVEV (reference sequence). Between the trimmed V and J ends, which lost 7 bases and 8 bases, there was a span of 23 bases. CDR3 protein: CASTPTLERKGGELFF. The CDR3 DNA sequence: TGTGCCAGCACCCCTACGTTGGAGCGGAAAGGGGGGGAGCTGTTTTTT.

The chain combines TRBV7-2 with TRBJ2-1; D remains ambiguous. This CDR3 comprises 13 residues. Germline values: CDR1 SGHTA, CDR2 FQGNSA. Trimming took 4 bases from V and 7 from J, leaving 11 bases between them. The CDR3 region is CASSSLYVNEQFF. The CDR3 DNA follows: TGTGCCAGCAGCTCCCTCTACGTTAATGAGCAGTTCTTC.

This clonotype was counted a few times. The rearrangement links TRBV7-6 to TRBJ2-5; no definite D call. The germline V gene has CDR1 SGHVS and CDR2 FNYEAQ. Trimming left V 1 base short and J 1 base short, with 7 bases between. The CDR3 is 14 amino acids. CDR3 DNA sequence: TGTGCCAGCAGCTTAGGGCGGCCCCAAGAGACCCAGTACTTC. Amino acids: CASSLGRPQETQYF.

The chain combines TRBV28 with TRBJ2-1; 9 nucleotides line up with TRBD2. Germline V gene lookup returns CDR1 MDHEN and CDR2 SYDVKM. With 7 bases clipped from V and 4 bases from J, the junction kept 8 bases outside the gene matches. The CDR3 has 15 amino acids. Written as DNA, the CDR3 is TGTGCCAGCACCCTGGCGGGGGGGAGTTACAATGAGCAGTTCTTC. Encoded protein: CASTLAGGSYNEQFF.

This chain uses TRBV28 with TRBJ1-5, with D perhaps matching TRBD1 (5 bases). Germline CDR1 reads MDHEN; CDR2 reads SYDVKM. There are 16 residues in the CDR3. Trimming left V 7 bases short and J 2 bases short, with 18 bases between. The CDR3 nucleotides are TGTGCCAGCACTGACCCGGGGGGAGGCGGCAATCAGCCCCAGCATTTT. Its translation is CASTDPGGGGNQPQHF.

The V call is TRBV29-1, the J call TRBJ2-5; possibly TRBD1 or TRBD2 for D (6 bases each). Per germline, CDR1 SQVTM and CDR2 ANQGSEA. This CDR3 is 15 amino acids long. With 4 bases removed from V and 0 bases from J, the gap between germline ends came to 15 bases. CDR3 loop: CSVARDTGYQETQYF. The CDR3 DNA is TGCAGCGTTGCGCGGGACACAGGTTACCAAGAGACCCAGTACTTC. The full variable domain, with the rest looked up from reference TRBV29-1 and TRBJ2-5, is SAVISQKPSRDICQRGTSLTIQCQVDSQVTMMFWYRQQPGQSLTLIATANQGSEATYESGFVIDKFPISRPNLTFSTLTVSNMSPEDSSIYLCSVARDTGYQETQYFGPGTRLLVL.